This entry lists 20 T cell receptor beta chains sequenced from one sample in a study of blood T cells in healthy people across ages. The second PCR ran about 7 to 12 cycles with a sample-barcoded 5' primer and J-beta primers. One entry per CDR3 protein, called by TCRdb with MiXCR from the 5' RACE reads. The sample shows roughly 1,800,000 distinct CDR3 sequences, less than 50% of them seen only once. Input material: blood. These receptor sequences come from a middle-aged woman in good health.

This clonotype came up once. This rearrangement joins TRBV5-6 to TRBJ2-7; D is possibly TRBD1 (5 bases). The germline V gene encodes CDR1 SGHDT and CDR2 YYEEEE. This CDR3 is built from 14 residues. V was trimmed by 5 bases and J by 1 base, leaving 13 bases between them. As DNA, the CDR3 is TGTGCCAGCAGGTACGACAGTTCTTCCTACGAGCAGTACTTC. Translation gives CASRYDSSSYEQYF.

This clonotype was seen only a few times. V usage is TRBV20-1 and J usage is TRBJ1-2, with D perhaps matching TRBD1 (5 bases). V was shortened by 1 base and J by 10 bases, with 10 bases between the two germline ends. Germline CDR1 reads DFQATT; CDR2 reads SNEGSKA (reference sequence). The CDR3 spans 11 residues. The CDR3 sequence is CSARVLGDYTF. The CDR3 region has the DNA TGCAGTGCTAGAGTATTAGGGGACTACACCTTC.

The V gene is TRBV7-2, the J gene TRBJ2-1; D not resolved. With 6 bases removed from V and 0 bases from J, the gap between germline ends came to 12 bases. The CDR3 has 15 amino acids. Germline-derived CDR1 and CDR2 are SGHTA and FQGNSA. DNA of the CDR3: TGTGCCAGCAGTAAGGGCCGCGGCTCCTACAATGAGCAGTTCTTC. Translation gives CASSKGRGSYNEQFF.

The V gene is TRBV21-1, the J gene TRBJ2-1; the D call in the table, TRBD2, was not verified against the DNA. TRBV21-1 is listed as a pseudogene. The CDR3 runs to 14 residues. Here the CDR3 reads CASSKRGEGREQFF. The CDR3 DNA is TGTGCCAGCAGCAAACGGGGAGAGGGCCGGGAGCAGTTCTTC.

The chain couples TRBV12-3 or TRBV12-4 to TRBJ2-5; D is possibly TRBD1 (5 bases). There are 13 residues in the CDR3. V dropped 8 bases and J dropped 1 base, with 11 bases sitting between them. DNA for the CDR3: TGTGCCAGCGGCCCGGACATCCAAGAGACCCAGTACTTC. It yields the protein CASGPDIQETQYF.

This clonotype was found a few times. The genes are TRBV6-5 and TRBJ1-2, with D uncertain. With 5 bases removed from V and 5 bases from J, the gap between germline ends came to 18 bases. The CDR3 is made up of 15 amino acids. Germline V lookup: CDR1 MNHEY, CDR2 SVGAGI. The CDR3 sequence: CASSGPSDGRYGYTF. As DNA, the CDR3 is TGTGCCAGCAGTGGACCTTCGGACGGACGTTATGGCTACACCTTC.

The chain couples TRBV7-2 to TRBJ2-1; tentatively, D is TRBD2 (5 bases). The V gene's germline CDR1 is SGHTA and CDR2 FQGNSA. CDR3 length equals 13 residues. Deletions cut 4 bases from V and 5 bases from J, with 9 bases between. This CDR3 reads CASSSFGDNEQFF. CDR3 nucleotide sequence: TGTGCCAGCAGCTCCTTCGGGGACAATGAGCAGTTCTTC.

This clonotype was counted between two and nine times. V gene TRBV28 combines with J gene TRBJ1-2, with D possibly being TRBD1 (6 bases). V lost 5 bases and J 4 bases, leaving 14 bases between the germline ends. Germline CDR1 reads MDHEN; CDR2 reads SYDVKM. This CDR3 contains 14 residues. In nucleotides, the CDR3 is TGTGCCAGCAGTGCTGACAGGCCCTTCTATGGCTACACCTTC. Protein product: CASSADRPFYGYTF.

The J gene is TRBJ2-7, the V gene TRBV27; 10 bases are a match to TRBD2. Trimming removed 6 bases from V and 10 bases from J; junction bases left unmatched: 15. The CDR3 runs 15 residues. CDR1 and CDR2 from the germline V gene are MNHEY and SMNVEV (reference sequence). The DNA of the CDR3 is TGTGCCAGCAGCTACCGTAGCGGGGGGAGGGAGATCCAGTACTTC. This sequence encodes CASSYRSGGREIQYF.

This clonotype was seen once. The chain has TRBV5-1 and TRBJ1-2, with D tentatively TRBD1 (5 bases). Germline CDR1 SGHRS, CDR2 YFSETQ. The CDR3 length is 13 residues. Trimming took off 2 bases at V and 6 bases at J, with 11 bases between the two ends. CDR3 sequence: CASSFNGGDGYTF. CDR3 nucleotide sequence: TGCGCCAGCAGCTTCAATGGGGGAGATGGCTACACCTTC.

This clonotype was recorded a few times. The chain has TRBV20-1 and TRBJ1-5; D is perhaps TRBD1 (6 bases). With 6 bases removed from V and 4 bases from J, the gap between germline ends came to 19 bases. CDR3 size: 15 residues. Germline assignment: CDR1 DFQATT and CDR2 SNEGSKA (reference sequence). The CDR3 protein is CSAEPGGATNQPQHF. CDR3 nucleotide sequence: TGCAGTGCCGAACCGGGGGGCGCAACTAATCAGCCCCAGCATTTT.

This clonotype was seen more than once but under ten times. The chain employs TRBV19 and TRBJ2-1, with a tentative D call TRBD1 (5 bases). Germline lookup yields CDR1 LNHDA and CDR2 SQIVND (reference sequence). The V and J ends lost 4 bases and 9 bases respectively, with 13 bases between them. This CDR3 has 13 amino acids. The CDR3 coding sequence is TGTGCCAGTAGTAGCGACCTAGGGGCTGAGCAGTTCTTC. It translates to CASSSDLGAEQFF.

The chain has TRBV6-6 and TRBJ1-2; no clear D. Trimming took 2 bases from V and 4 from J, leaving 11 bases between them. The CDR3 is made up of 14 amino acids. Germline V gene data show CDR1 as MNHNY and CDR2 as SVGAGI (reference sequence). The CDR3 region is CASSYNRLPYGYTF. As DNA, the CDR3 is TGTGCCAGCAGTTACAACAGACTCCCCTATGGCTACACCTTC.

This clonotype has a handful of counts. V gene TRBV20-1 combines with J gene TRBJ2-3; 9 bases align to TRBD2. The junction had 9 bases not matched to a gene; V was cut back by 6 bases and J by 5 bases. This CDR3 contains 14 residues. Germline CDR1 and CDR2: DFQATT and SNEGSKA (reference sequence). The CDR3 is CSAAFSGGGDTQYF. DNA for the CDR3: TGCAGTGCAGCCTTTAGCGGGGGTGGAGATACGCAGTATTTT.

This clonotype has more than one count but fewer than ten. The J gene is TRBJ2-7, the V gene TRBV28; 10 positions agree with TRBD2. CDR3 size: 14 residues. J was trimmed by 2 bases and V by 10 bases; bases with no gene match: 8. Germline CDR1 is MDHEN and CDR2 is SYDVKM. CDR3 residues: CATSGGAGTYEQYF. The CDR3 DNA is TGTGCCACCAGCGGGGGGGCCGGCACCTACGAGCAGTACTTC.

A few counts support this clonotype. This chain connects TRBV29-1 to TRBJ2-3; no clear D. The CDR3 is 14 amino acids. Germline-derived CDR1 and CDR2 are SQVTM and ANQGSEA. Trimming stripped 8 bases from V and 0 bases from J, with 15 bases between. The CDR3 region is CSLRPILSTDTQYF. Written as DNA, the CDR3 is TGCAGCCTACGGCCCATCCTTAGCACAGATACGCAGTATTTT.

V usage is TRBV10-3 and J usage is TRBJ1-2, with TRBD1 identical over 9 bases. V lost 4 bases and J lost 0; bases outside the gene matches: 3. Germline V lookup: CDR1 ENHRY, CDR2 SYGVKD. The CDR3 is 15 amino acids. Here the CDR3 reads CAISGTGETNYGYTF. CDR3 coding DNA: TGTGCCATCAGTGGGACAGGGGAAACTAACTATGGCTACACCTTC.

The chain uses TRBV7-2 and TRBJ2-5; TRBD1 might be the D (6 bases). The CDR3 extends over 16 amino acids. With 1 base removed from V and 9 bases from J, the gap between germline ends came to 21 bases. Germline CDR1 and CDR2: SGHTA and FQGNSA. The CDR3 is CASSLVAEGVFVAQYF. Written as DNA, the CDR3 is TGTGCCAGCAGCTTAGTGGCTGAGGGGGTTTTTGTGGCCCAGTACTTC.

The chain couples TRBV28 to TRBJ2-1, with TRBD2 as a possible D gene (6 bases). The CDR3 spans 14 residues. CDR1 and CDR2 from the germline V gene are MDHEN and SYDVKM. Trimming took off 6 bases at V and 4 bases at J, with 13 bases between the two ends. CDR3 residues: CASSPEEGYNEQFF. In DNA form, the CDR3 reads TGTGCCAGCAGCCCAGAGGAGGGTTACAATGAGCAGTTCTTC.

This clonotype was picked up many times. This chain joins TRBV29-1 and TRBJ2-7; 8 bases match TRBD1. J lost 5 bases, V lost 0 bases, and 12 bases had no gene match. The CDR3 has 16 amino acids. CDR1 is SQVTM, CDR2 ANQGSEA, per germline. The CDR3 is CSVEDRFFGQGHEQYF. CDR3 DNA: TGCAGCGTTGAAGATCGCTTTTTTGGACAGGGACACGAGCAGTACTTC.